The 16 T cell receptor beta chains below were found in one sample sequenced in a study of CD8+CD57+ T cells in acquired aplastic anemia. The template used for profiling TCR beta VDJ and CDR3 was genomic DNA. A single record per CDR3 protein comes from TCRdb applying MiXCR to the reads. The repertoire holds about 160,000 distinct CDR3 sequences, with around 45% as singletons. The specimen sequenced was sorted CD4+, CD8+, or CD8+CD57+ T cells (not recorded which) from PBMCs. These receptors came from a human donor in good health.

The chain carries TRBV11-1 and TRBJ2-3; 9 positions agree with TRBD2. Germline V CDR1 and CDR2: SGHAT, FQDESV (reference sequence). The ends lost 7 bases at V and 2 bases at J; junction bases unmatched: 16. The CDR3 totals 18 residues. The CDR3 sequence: CASTTASGDLGITDTQYF. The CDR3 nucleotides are TGTGCCAGCACGACGGCTAGCGGGGACCTGGGGATCACAGATACGCAGTATTTT.

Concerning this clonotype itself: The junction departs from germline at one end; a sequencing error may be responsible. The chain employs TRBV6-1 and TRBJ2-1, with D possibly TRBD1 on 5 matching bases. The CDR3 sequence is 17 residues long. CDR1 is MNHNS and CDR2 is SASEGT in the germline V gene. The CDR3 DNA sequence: TGTGCCAGCAGAAGTCAGGGCTTATCGGGCTCCTACAATAAGCAGTTCTTC. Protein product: CASRSQGLSGSYNKQFF.

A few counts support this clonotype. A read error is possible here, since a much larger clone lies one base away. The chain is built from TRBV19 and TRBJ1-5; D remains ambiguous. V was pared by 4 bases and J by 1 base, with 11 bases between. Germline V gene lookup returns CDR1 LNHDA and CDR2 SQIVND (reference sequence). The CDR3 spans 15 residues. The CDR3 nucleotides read TGTGCCAGTAGTAATTCAGGAGAAAGCAATCAGCCCCAGCATTTT. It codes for CASSNSGESNQPQHF.

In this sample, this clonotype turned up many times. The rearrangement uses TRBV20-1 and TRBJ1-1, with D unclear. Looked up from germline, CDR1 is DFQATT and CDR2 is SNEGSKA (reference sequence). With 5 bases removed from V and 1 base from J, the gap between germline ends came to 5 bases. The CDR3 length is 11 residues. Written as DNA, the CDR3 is TGCAGTGCTCAGGAGAACACTGAAGCTTTCTTT. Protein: CSAQENTEAFF.

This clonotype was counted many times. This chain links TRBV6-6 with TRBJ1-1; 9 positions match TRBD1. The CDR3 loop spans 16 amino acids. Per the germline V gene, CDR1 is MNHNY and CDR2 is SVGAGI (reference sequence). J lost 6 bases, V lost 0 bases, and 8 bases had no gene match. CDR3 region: CASSYSDRGRGSEAFF. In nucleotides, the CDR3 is TGTGCCAGCAGTTACTCCGACAGGGGGAGAGGGTCTGAAGCTTTCTTT.

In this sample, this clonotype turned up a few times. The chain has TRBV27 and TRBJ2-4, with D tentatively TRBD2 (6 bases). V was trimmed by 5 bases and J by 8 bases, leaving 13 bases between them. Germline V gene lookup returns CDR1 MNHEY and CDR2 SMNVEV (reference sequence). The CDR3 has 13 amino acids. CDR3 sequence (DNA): TGTGCCAGCAGTACGCGGGGCTCGTACATTCAGTACTTC. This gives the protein CASSTRGSYIQYF.

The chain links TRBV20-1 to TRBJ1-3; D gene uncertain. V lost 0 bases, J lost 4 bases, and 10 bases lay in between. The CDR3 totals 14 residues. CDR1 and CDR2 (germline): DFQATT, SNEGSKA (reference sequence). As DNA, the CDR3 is TGCAGTGCTAGAGATTGGCGGGGAGGAAACACCATATATTTT. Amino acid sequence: CSARDWRGGNTIYF.

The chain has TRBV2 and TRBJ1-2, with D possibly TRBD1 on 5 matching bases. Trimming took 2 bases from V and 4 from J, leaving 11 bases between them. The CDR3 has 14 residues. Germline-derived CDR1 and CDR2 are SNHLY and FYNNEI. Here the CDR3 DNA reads TGTGCCAGCAGTGAAAGGGGAGGAGCCTATGGCTACACCTTC. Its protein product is CASSERGGAYGYTF.

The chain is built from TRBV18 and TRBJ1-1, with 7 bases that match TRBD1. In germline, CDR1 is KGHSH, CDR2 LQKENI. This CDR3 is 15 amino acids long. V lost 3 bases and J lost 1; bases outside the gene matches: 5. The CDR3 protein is CASSPGSGGNTEAFF. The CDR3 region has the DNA TGTGCCAGCTCACCGGGTTCAGGGGGGAACACTGAAGCTTTCTTT.

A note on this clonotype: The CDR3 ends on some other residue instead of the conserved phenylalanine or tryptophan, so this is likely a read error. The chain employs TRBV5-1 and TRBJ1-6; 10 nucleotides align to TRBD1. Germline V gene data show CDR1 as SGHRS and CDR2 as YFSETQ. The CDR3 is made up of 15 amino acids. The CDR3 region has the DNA TGCGCCAGCAGCGAGGGACAGGGGAGTAATTCACCTCTCCACTTG. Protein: CASSEGQGSNSPLHL.

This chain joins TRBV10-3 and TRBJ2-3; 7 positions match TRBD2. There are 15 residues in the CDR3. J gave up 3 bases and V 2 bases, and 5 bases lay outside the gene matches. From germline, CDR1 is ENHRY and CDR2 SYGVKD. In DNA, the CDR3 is TGTGCCATCAGTGAGGGGCGACTAGCAACAGATACGCAGTATTTT. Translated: CAISEGRLATDTQYF.

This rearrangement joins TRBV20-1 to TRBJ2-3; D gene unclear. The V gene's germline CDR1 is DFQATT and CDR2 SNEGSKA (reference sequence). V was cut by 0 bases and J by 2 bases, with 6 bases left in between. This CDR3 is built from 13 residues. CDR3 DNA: TGCAGTGCTAGAGATCACTACACAGATACGCAGTATTTT. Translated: CSARDHYTDTQYF.

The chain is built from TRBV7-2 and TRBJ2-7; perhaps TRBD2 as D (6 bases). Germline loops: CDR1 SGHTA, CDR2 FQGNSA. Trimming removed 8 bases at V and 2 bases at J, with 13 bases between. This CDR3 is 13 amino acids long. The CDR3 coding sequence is TGTGCCAGCGACCCGGGAGACGCCTACGAGCAGTACTTC. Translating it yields CASDPGDAYEQYF.

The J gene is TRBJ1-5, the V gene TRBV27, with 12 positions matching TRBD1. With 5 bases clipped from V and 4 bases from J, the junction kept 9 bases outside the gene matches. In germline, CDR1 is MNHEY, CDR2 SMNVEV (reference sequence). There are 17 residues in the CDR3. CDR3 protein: CASSPGTGGVPNQPQHF. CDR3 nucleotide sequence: TGTGCCAGCAGTCCTGGGACAGGGGGCGTACCTAATCAGCCCCAGCATTTT.

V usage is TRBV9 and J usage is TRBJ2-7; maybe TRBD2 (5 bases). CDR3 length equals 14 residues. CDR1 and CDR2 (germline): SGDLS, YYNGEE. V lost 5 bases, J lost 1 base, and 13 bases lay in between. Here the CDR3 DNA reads TGTGCCAGCAGTGAGGGAGTAGGGTCCTACGAGCAGTACTTC. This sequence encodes CASSEGVGSYEQYF.

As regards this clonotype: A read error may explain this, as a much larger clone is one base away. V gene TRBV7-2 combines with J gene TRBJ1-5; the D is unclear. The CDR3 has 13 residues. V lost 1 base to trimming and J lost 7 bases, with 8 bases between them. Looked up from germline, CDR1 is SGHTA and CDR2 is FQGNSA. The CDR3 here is CASSLGSSQPQHF. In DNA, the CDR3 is TGTGCCAGCAGCTTAGGGTCGAGCCAGCCCCAGCATTTT.